Listed below are T cell receptor beta chains from one sample, sequenced in a study of CD8 T cells in ankylosing spondylitis. TCRdb called the 5' RACE reads again in MiXCR, with one record for every CDR3 protein. Here the sample spans 220,000 or so distinct CDR3 sequences, around 19% being singletons. The specimen sequenced was blood, either unsorted or a sorted T cell fraction (not recorded which). The receptors derive from a male donor with ankylosing spondylitis. Both conserved end residues are part of each CDR3. D genes are given only for firm matches. Clone size is not always given. Where it is, it says once, few, many or a class for expanded clones.

J,D,V,size,DNA,CDR3
TRBJ2-7,NA,TRBV27,NA,TGTGCCAGCAGTTTATCAATAGACTCCTACGAGCAGTACTTC,CASSLSIDSYEQYF
TRBJ2-2,NA,TRBV7-9,few,TGTGCCGCTGACCGAATGGACACCGGGGAGCTGTTTTTT,CAADRMDTGELFF
TRBJ2-7,NA,TRBV4-3,few,TGCGCCAGCAGCCGGGGGAGCGACCTTTTC,CASSRGSDLF
TRBJ2-3,NA,TRBV9,many,TGTGCCAGCAGCGTTCCTAGCGCTCTAACAGATACGCAGTATTTT,CASSVPSALTDTQYF
TRBJ1-2,NA,TRBV7-9,few,TGTGCCAGCAGCCCCCAGGTTTGGGGGGGCGACTATGGCTACACCTTC,CASSPQVWGGDYGYTF
TRBJ2-7,TRBD1,TRBV5-1,many,TGCGCCAGCAGGCTGGGACAGGTCAACGAGCAGTACTTC,CASRLGQVNEQYF
TRBJ2-1,NA,TRBV2,few,TGTGCCAGCAGTACAGCGGTGGGTAATGAGCAGTTCTTC,CASSTAVGNEQFF
TRBJ2-7,NA,TRBV20-1,few,TGCAGTGCTAGGGCCGGGGCGTCCTACGAGCAGTACTTC,CSARAGASYEQYF
TRBJ2-7,TRBD1,TRBV24-1,few,TGTGCCACCAGTGGGGGAAGAGGGACAGGAAGCTCCTACGAGCAGTACTTC,CATSGGRGTGSSYEQYF
TRBJ1-1,NA,TRBV3-1,NA,TGTGCCAGCAGCACACGGACGAACACTGAAGCTTTCTTT,CASSTRTNTEAFF
TRBJ1-2,NA,TRBV29-1,NA,TGCAGCGTCCACAAGGCCGATCTTCCCAACTATGGCTACACCTTC,CSVHKADLPNYGYTF
TRBJ2-7,TRBD2,TRBV9,few,TGTGCCAGCAGCCCCCGGACTAGCGGGAGTGATGTCCCCCACGAGCAGTACTTC,CASSPRTSGSDVPHEQYF
TRBJ1-5,NA,TRBV6-1,NA,TGTGCCAGCAGTCCTTGGACAGCCCCCTCTTATCAGCCCCAGCATTTT,CASSPWTAPSYQPQHF
TRBJ1-3,TRBD1,TRBV7-4,few,TGTGCCAGCAGCGTCTTCAGGGGGCTGAGTGGAAACACCATATATTTT,CASSVFRGLSGNTIYF
TRBJ1-2,NA,TRBV9,many,TGTGCCAGCAGCCTCTCTAGGCAGGGTAACTATGGCTACACCTTC,CASSLSRQGNYGYTF
TRBJ2-7,NA,TRBV12-3/TRBV12-4,many,TGTGCCAGCAGCCCCAGGGGGGATCTCTGGGGCGAGCAGTACTTC,CASSPRGDLWGEQYF
TRBJ2-5,NA,TRBV11-3,NA,TGTGCCAGCAGCTGGCAGGGAGAGACAGAAGAGACCCAGTACTTC,CASSWQGETEETQYF
TRBJ2-1,NA,TRBV4-3,NA,TGCGCCAGCAGCCAAGAGGGCGACTCCTGGGATGAGCAGTTCTTC,CASSQEGDSWDEQFF
TRBJ1-4,NA,TRBV19,NA,TGTGCCAGTAGTAAACGGGATGGGGAAAAACTGTTTTTT,CASSKRDGEKLFF
TRBJ1-2,NA,TRBV7-9,NA,TGTGCCAGCAGCATCGGGACGGGCAACTATGGCTACACCTTC,CASSIGTGNYGYTF
TRBJ2-7,TRBD1,TRBV29-1,NA,TGCAGCGTTGTAGAAAGCAGGGGGACCTACGAGCAGTACTTC,CSVVESRGTYEQYF
TRBJ2-5,TRBD2,TRBV5-1,few,TGCGCCAGCAGCTCTAGCGGGGACTACCAAGAGACCCAGTACTTC,CASSSSGDYQETQYF
TRBJ2-7,TRBD1,TRBV5-1,many,TGCGCCAGCAGCTCCGGGACAGGGGTCTACGAGCAGTACTTC,CASSSGTGVYEQYF
TRBJ2-5,NA,TRBV7-9,few,TGTGCCAGCCAGTCGGAGGAGACCCAGTACTTC,CASQSEETQYF
TRBJ2-1,NA,TRBV4-3,many,TGCGCCAGCAGCCAAGATGCGACTTACAATGAGCAGTTCTTC,CASSQDATYNEQFF
TRBJ2-3,NA,TRBV7-9,many,TGTGCCAGCAGCTTATTCGGGGAAATCGTAGATACGCAGTATTTT,CASSLFGEIVDTQYF
TRBJ1-1,NA,TRBV3-1,NA,TGTGCCAGCAGCCTTCAGCGGGATTGGGGGGTGGTGAACACTGAAGCTTTCTTT,CASSLQRDWGVVNTEAFF
TRBJ2-7,NA,TRBV9,many,TGTGCCAGCAGCGTAGGGACAGCCTCGTACGAGCAGTACTTC,CASSVGTASYEQYF
TRBJ1-1,NA,TRBV28,NA,TGTGCCAGCAGGGAAACGGACACTGAAGCTTTCTTT,CASRETDTEAFF
TRBJ1-4,TRBD1,TRBV19,NA,TGTGCCAGCACAGGGGCGGGTAATGAAAAACTGTTTTTT,CASTGAGNEKLFF
TRBJ1-1,TRBD1,TRBV25-1,few,TGTGCCAGCAGTGAATTTAGGGGGCAGAACACTGAAGCTTTCTTT,CASSEFRGQNTEAFF
TRBJ2-5,TRBD2,TRBV3-1,few,TGTGCCAGCAGCCAAGAAGTGGCGGGAGGAGAGACCCAGTACTTC,CASSQEVAGGETQYF
TRBJ1-5,NA,TRBV6-1,NA,TGTGCCAGCAGGGGTTGGGGGCAGCCCCAGCATTTT,CASRGWGQPQHF
TRBJ2-7,NA,TRBV4-3,few,TGCGCCAGCAGTCTCGACCATTACGAGCAGTACTTC,CASSLDHYEQYF
TRBJ2-3,NA,TRBV20-1,few,TGCAGTGCTAGAGTGGTAGGGGCAGATACGCAGTATTTT,CSARVVGADTQYF
TRBJ2-7,NA,TRBV20-1,NA,TGCAGTGTCGGGGGAGAACCCTACGAGCAGTACTTC,CSVGGEPYEQYF
TRBJ1-4,NA,TRBV10-2,few,TGCGCCAGCAGTGAAGAACTAAATGAAAAACTGTTTTTT,CASSEELNEKLFF
TRBJ2-7,NA,TRBV5-6,NA,TGTGCCAGCAGCTTGGTAAGGAAGGATGGCGAGCAGTACTTC,CASSLVRKDGEQYF
TRBJ1-4,NA,TRBV7-9,NA,TGTGCCAGCCAGGCTGCGGAAAAACTGTTTTTT,CASQAAEKLFF
TRBJ2-7,NA,TRBV20-1,NA,TGCAGTGCTAGGCGACGCGACTACGAGCAGTACTTC,CSARRRDYEQYF
TRBJ1-2,NA,TRBV5-6,once,TGTGCCAGCAGCTTTGCCGGATCAAACTATGGCTACACCTTC,CASSFAGSNYGYTF
TRBJ2-7,NA,TRBV27,NA,TGTGCCAGCAGTACGGACGTCGAGGGGTACGAGCAGTACTTC,CASSTDVEGYEQYF
TRBJ2-7,NA,TRBV7-8,few,TGTGCCAGCAGCTTCTACAACTACGAGCAGTACTTC,CASSFYNYEQYF
TRBJ2-3,NA,TRBV11-2,NA,TGTGCCAGCAGCGAAAGCGTTTCTAGCACAGATACGCAGTATTTT,CASSESVSSTDTQYF
TRBJ1-1,TRBD1,TRBV12-3/TRBV12-4,NA,TGTGCCAGCAGCTCAGGGTGGACAGGGTACCCCACTGAAGCTTTCTTT,CASSSGWTGYPTEAFF
TRBJ2-7,TRBD1,TRBV29-1,NA,TGCAGCGTTGGTGGGACAGGGCCCTACGAGCAGTACTTC,CSVGGTGPYEQYF
TRBJ1-1,NA,TRBV20-1,many,TGCAGTGCTAGAGATACCCGGGACACTGAAGCTTTCTTT,CSARDTRDTEAFF
TRBJ2-5,NA,TRBV4-1,NA,TGCGCCAGCAGCCAGACTAGGCAAGAGACCCAGTACTTC,CASSQTRQETQYF
TRBJ2-1,TRBD2,TRBV7-8,NA,TGTGCCAGCAGCTTAATTCTAGCGGGTTACAATGAGCAGTTCTTC,CASSLILAGYNEQFF
TRBJ2-2,TRBD2,TRBV4-2,NA,TGTGCCAGCAGCCAAGATCTTGGACTAGGGACCGGGGAGCTGTTTTTT,CASSQDLGLGTGELFF
TRBJ1-2,NA,TRBV7-9,few,TGTGCCAGCAGCTCGATCGGGGGCTACACCTTC,CASSSIGGYTF